One and the same sample provided the 3 T cell receptor beta chains below, sequenced in a study of T cell responses to AZD1222 COVID-19 vaccine. Sequencing was performed with immunoSEQ multiplex PCR; in TCRdb, only in-frame clones are kept and a portion is missing. The sample lists about 39,000 clones, 90% occurring once. Here the sequenced sample was peripheral blood, taken 28 days after the second AZD1222 dose. The source of these receptors is an adult who received the AZD1222 COVID-19 vaccine.

CDR3 DNA: TGTGCCAGCAGCGTAGCTAGTCCACAGGGGCCCCCTTTCTTT. This codes for CASSVASPQGPPFF. The chain joins TRBV9 to TRBJ1-1, with 7 bases lining up with TRBD1. V lost 0 bases, J lost 12 bases, and 11 bases stayed unmatched. CDR1 is SGDLS and CDR2 is YYNGEE in the germline V gene. The CDR3 contains 14 residues.

The chain has TRBV29-1 and TRBJ1-2; D remains ambiguous. Germline V gene lookup returns CDR1 SQVTM and CDR2 ANQGSEA. The CDR3 runs to 14 residues. Between the trimmed V and J ends, which lost 2 bases and 5 bases, there was a span of 15 bases. CDR3 sequence: CSVELRSSSYGYTF. CDR3 coding DNA: TGCAGCGTTGAACTTCGCAGCTCCTCGTATGGCTACACCTTC.

The V and J genes are TRBV7-9 and TRBJ2-3; tentative D call: TRBD2 (6 bases). Germline CDR1 is SEHNR and CDR2 is FQNEAQ (reference sequence). Between the trimmed V and J ends, which lost 4 bases and 5 bases, there was a span of 19 bases. This CDR3 spans 16 amino acids. CDR3 DNA sequence: TGTGCCAGCAGCTCCTGGGTAGCCCCCGGGAGAGATACGCAGTATTTT. It codes for CASSSWVAPGRDTQYF.